This TCR beta chain was captured in a study of shared clonotypes between healthy human individuals. Study-wide background: CD4 naive cells filled three plates per donor, CD4 memory three, CD8 naive two and CD8 memory one.

Worth noting for this clone: Its specificity is unknown.

Per the germline V gene, CDR1 is LNHDA and CDR2 is SQIVND (reference sequence). This CDR3 has 12 amino acids. V gave up 9 bases and J gave up 7 bases; unmatched junction bases: 8. A split of CD4+ cells into CD45RA+ naive and CD45RA-negative memory subsets was performed. The study, taken as a whole, reports: Despite large depth, sorted-subset datasets appeared incompletely sequenced.

This table comes from immunoSEQ multiplex PCR, and its TCRdb copy is limited to in-frame clones, with some not included. The sample contains more than 2,000,000 clones, approximately 90% of which appear only once. The clonotype comes from a man younger than 35 in good health. The gene calls are TRBV19 and TRBJ1-1; 7 nucleotides align to TRBD1. The sample taken for sequencing was naive CD4+ T cells sorted from blood. Documented subset: CD45RA+ positively selected. CDR3 sequence: CASRDSLIEAFF. CDR3 sequence (DNA): TGTGCCAGCCGGGACAGTCTAATTGAAGCTTTCTTT.